This TCR beta chain was captured in a study of regulatory T cells in long-lasting Graves disease. Study results and limitations: TRBV28 was favored in persistent disease, as were TRBJ1-2 and TRBJ2-5. Study was limited to peripheral blood, excluding thyroid tissue.

Germline assignment: CDR1 DFQATT and CDR2 SNEGSKA (reference sequence). V was trimmed by 6 bases and J by 4 bases, leaving 15 bases between them. This CDR3 comprises 13 residues. This clonotype turned up a few times. Antigen unknown. Investigators prepared the TCR beta libraries by applying iRepertoire HTBI primers and Arm-PCR of CDR3 regions. TCRdb passed the multiplex PCR reads through MiXCR, listing each CDR3 protein once. The sample holds about 210,000 distinct CDR3 sequences; approximately 19% are singletons and the top ten take about 11%. The time point was: newly diagnosed GD, antithyroid drugs for less than 3 months. PBMC-extracted RNA yielded the TCR library. This same sample was also taken into another study, of T cells in Graves' hyperthyroidism and ophthalmopathy. From that second work: Stable hyperthyroidism and ophthalmopathy were separated using 13 V-J signatures.

Sample: peripheral blood mononuclear cells (PBMCs), taken at new diagnosis, from a patient treated with antithyroid drugs. The sequence derives from a woman in her twenties or thirties with Graves disease. V is TRBV20-1 and J is TRBJ1-1; D is undetermined. The CDR3 DNA reads TGCAGTGCCGGCCTCAGACGGGGCACTGAAGCTTTCTTT. Amino acid sequence: CSAGLRRGTEAFF.